The subject of this entry is one T cell receptor (beta chain). TCRdb ran MiXCR on the 5' RACE reads and lists one entry per CDR3 protein. The sample has around 55,000 distinct CDR3 sequences; more than 8% are singletons. The sample belongs to a study of T-cell memory formation after mild COVID-19. Study-level information: TCR clusters were mostly confined to one donor each.

In germline, CDR1 is SGDLS, CDR2 YYNGEE. This CDR3 spans 13 amino acids. V was trimmed by 2 bases and J by 0 bases, leaving 4 bases between them. J is TRBJ2-3 and V is TRBV9; D remains ambiguous. The material sequenced was PBMCs or a T cell subset sorted from them (not recorded which). The clonotype originates from a man younger than 35 who had mild COVID-19 (a few samples of this study predate the infection). Cell type and time point are not known. The CDR3 region has the DNA TGTGCCAGCAGCGTTACTAGCACAGATACGCAGTATTTT. It encodes CASSVTSTDTQYF.